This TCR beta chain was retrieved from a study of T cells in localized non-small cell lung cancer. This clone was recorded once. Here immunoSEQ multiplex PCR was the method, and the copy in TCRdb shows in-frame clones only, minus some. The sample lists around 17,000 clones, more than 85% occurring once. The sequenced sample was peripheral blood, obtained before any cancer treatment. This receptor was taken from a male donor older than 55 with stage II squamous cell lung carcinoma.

CDR3 sequence: CASSLIQRTPNQPQHF. For the CDR3, the DNA is TGCGCCAGCAGTCTTATACAGAGGACACCGAATCAGCCCCAGCATTTT. The chain is built from TRBV4-1 and TRBJ1-5, with D possibly being TRBD1 (5 bases). CDR1 and CDR2 from the germline V gene are MGHRA and YSYEKL. The CDR3 is 16 residues long. V shed 6 bases and J shed 4 bases, with 19 bases lying between them.